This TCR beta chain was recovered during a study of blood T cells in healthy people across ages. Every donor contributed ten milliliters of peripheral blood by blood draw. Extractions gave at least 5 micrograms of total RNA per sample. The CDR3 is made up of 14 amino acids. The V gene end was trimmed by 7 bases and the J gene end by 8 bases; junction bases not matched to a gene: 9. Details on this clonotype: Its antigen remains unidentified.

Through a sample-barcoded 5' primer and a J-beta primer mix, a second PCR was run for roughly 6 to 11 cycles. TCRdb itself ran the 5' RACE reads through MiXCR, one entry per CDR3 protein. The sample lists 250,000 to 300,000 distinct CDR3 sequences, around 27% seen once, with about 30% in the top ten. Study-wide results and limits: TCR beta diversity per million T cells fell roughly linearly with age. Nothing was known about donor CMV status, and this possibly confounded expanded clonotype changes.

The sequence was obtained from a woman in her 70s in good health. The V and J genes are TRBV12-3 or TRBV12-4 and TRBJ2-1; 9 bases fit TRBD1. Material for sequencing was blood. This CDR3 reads CASTSNRGRDEQFF. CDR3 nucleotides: TGTGCCAGCACTTCAAACAGGGGGCGAGATGAGCAGTTCTTC.